This TCR beta chain was recorded in a study of CD8 T cells in Susac syndrome (dated by TCRdb to the late 2010s). General notes on the study: Whether CD8+ T cell activation and differentiation in Susac syndrome was antigen driven was tested using repertoire sequencing.

The CDR3 numbers 16 residues from cysteine through phenylalanine. Only CDR3 DNA is held: 48 bases, read in frame from base 1. V loses 0 bases of germline sequence and J loses 2 bases, and the interval between the two ends is 14 bases. RNA was extracted with the RNeasy kit and 0.5 to 1 ug was reverse transcribed using random hexamers. The immunoSEQ multiplex PCR assay, which covers 54 Vbeta and 13 Jbeta segments, was used to amplify TCR beta CDR3 regions. PCR amplification bias was corrected using a synthetic template baseline for primer optimization and computational correction. Concerning the study's data processing: Only productive sequences were kept, with reads annotated to V, D and J genes according to IMGT and analyzed in immunoSEQ Analyzer. Clonality was computed as one minus Shannon entropy normalized by log2 of the number of productive unique sequences. For each patient and control, public and private clones were evaluated within the 100 most prevalent clones. Clones were defined as Susac-specific when absent from the healthy and MS cohorts, from over 950 published viral clones and from other ImmuneACCESS disease sequences. The raw public reads went through TCRdb reprocessing: fastp at Q25, MiXCR clone calling, in-frame beta chains kept. Identical CDR3 protein sequences are pooled into one entry, listed with their most common genes and DNA. TCRdb, rather than the study authors, made the V and J calls. The sample table contains fewer than 150,000 distinct CDR3 sequences; only one count was recorded for approximately 93% of them. Of the sample, under 0.095% is held by the ten largest clones.

What the work shows at the level of the full study, not this receptor alone: The TCR sequencing and HLA analysis was acknowledged to have included a relatively small number of individuals.

Peripheral blood CD8+ and CD4+ T cells from healthy donors, Susac syndrome patients and multiple sclerosis patients were profiled using high-throughput TCR beta sequencing. The multiple sclerosis controls were treatment-naive patients who had stable or active relapsing-remitting disease and met the revised McDonald criteria. Bulk CD8+ and CD4+ T cells were purified by magnetic negative isolation, whereas CD8+ TEMRA cells were enriched by FACS. Blood was drawn into EDTA tubes, processed within 24 hours, and PBMCs were isolated by density gradient centrifugation. PBMCs intended for TCR sequencing were frozen in liquid nitrogen and were later thawed in a 37 degrees C water bath. Purity of sorted or isolated CD4+, CD8+ and CD8+ TEMRA cells was at least 90%. On this clonotype: The antigen this receptor binds is unknown. Nothing much larger sits one base from this clone, and base qualities are not available.

The chain is encoded by TRBV23-1 joined to TRBJ2-7; too little of a D gene remains to name it. TRBV23-1 is placed among ORFs of uncertain function. The source is a human donor with multiple sclerosis. The source material was CD4+ T cells from PBMCs. The bases read TGCGCCAGCAGTCAATCTTCTAGGTCCCTCACCTACGAGCAGTACTTC. This codes for CASSQSSRSLTYEQYF.